A few counts support the clone carrying this T cell receptor beta chain. The antigen is not known. The sample originates from a study of vaccination and CD4 T cells after COVID-19. Study information: From HCoV-229E, HCoV-OC43, HCoV-NL63 and SARS-CoV-2, overlapping spike peptides were used to stimulate the cells. Findings and limits, study-wide: Counts of SARS-CoV-2-reactive clonotypes had a median that went from approximately 21 to 38, a nonsignificant change.

The Oncomine TCR Beta short-read assay was what sequenced the DNA obtained from cultured CD4+ T cells. Genomic DNA was extracted from cultured CD4+ T cells. TCRdb ran MiXCR on the PCR reads and lists one entry per CDR3 protein. This table holds about 6,900 distinct CDR3 sequences, about 24% found once. The treatment denotes: roughly ten-day PBMC culture with coronavirus spike peptide pools or control peptides (ViraFEST assay). According to the study, CD4+ T cells from the unexposed donor were gathered ahead of the COVID-19 pandemic (2011-2018). The CDR3 consists of 15 residues. The germline V gene encodes CDR1 SGHTA and CDR2 FQGNSA. Between the trimmed V and J ends, which lost 1 base and 3 bases, there was a span of 10 bases.

The receptor was derived from a human donor in good health. Sequences were obtained from CD4+ T cells from blood, cultured in vitro. The J gene is TRBJ1-5, the V gene TRBV7-2, with unresolved D. The CDR3 DNA reads TGTGCCAGCAGCTTAGAGGCAGGCTTCAATCAGCCCCAGCATTTT. Translating it yields CASSLEAGFNQPQHF.